This T cell receptor beta chain was documented in a study of CD8 T cells in Susac syndrome. RNA, at about 0.5 to 1 ug, was reverse transcribed with random hexamers. Each CDR3 protein gets one entry after TCRdb re-called the immunoSEQ multiplex PCR reads with MiXCR. The data contain about 300,000 distinct CDR3 sequences, about 91% of them seen just once; the ten biggest clones take up around 0.18%. Regarding this clonotype: The antigen is not known.

Regarding the study as a whole: The study acknowledged a relatively small number of individuals in its TCR sequencing and HLA analysis.

This clonotype originated in a human donor with multiple sclerosis. Sequencing used CD8+ T cells from PBMCs.

The CDR3 nucleotides read TGTGCCAGCTCACCACCTTCACCGGGACAGCTAAATGAAAAACTGTTTTTT. It codes for CASSPPSPGQLNEKLFF. The gene calls are TRBV18 and TRBJ1-4; 7 nucleotides agree with TRBD1. The length of the CDR3 is 17 residues. Germline CDR1 and CDR2: KGHSH and LQKENI. The J segment lost 5 bases and the V segment lost 0 bases, leaving 9 bases of the junction unmatched.